This T cell receptor beta chain came from a study of shared clonotypes between healthy human individuals. Only CD45RO-negative cells positively selected for CCR7 counted as naive CD8 cells, so terminally differentiated effector memory CD45RA+ cells were excluded. At deep level, the assay was performed. Genomic DNA of every subset was divided equally among multiple immunoSEQ plates. Assay used: immunoSEQ multiplex PCR; TCRdb lists only in-frame clones, some missing. The data contain roughly 2,000,000 clones, about 95% of them seen just once; the ten biggest clones take up less than 1.5%. Trimming shortened V by 2 bases and J by 6 bases, and 19 bases separated the two germline ends. The CDR3 totals 16 residues. In germline, CDR1 is SGDLS, CDR2 YYNGEE.

Sequencing input: naive CD8+ T cells sorted from blood. The J gene is TRBJ2-3, the V gene TRBV9; D not certain. The receptor's source is a young man in good health. The CDR3 region is CASSVDDTRLWDTQYF. In DNA form, the CDR3 reads TGTGCCAGCAGCGTCGACGACACCAGGCTGTGGGATACGCAGTATTTT.